The 5 T cell receptor beta chains presented below share a single source sample, sequenced in a study of cytotoxic CD8 clonotypes in ibrutinib-treated CLL. Only in-frame clones appear in the TCRdb table, and some are missing; sequencing was by immunoSEQ multiplex PCR. The repertoire holds 250,000 to 350,000 clones, with around 77% as singletons. The sequencing here drew on PBMCs, taken at disease progression, from a patient treated with ibrutinib. These receptor sequences come from a human donor with chronic lymphocytic leukemia.

The chain joins TRBV5-6 to TRBJ2-5; D is undetermined. CDR1 and CDR2 from the germline V gene are SGHDT and YYEEEE. The CDR3 is 17 amino acids. Between the trimmed V and J ends, which lost 0 bases and 1 base, there was a span of 16 bases. CDR3 residues: CASSLATSSPFQETQYF. CDR3 bases: TGTGCCAGCAGCTTGGCCACCAGCTCTCCTTTCCAAGAGACCCAGTACTTC.

This chain connects TRBV5-1 to TRBJ2-7; 10 bases agree with TRBD1. The CDR3 consists of 15 residues. Looked up from germline, CDR1 is SGHRS and CDR2 is YFSETQ. J lost 4 bases, V lost 2 bases, and 6 bases had no gene match. The DNA of the CDR3 is TGCGCCAGCAGCTTTTTCCGGGGACAGGGGTACGAGCAGTACTTC. It encodes CASSFFRGQGYEQYF.

This clone has more than one count but fewer than ten. The chain combines TRBV9 with TRBJ2-1; 13 bases map to TRBD2. CDR1 is SGDLS and CDR2 is YYNGEE in the germline V gene. Unmatched junction bases numbered 8, after V lost 2 bases and J lost 12 bases. CDR3 length: 15 residues. The CDR3 DNA reads as TGTGCCAGCAGCGTCGGGACTAGCGGGGACTTCTGGCAGTTCTTC. The encoded protein is CASSVGTSGDFWQFF.

This rearrangement joins TRBV4-1 to TRBJ1-5, with D possibly TRBD1 on 6 matching bases. Trimming took off 0 bases at V and 6 bases at J, with 15 bases between the two ends. This CDR3 is built from 16 residues. CDR1 and CDR2 (germline): MGHRA, YSYEKL. This CDR3 reads CASSQEPGGVLQPQHF. DNA of the CDR3: TGCGCCAGCAGCCAAGAGCCCGGGGGCGTCCTTCAGCCCCAGCATTTT.

This rearrangement joins TRBV10-3 to TRBJ2-6; D gene uncertain. Trimming took off 4 bases at V and 1 base at J, with 5 bases between the two ends. This CDR3 has 14 amino acids. Germline V gene sequence: CDR1 ENHRY, CDR2 SYGVKD. The CDR3 is CAISAGSGANVLTF. The DNA of the CDR3 is TGTGCCATCAGTGCCGGGTCTGGGGCCAACGTCCTGACTTTC.